The 19 T cell receptor beta chains below all came from one sample that was sequenced in a study of OX40 agonist ivuxolimab in advanced cancers. Repertoires were generated with immunoSEQ multiplex PCR, while TCRdb's copy carries only in-frame clones and drops some. The data contain some 42,000 clones, about 87% of them seen just once; the ten biggest clones take up around 33%. The input for sequencing was CD4+ or CD8+ T cells sorted from blood, taken in a trial of the OX40 agonist ivuxolimab. The origin of the receptors is an adult with an advanced solid tumor such as melanoma, head and neck, liver or kidney cancer.

The V call is TRBV11-2, the J call TRBJ2-5; 9 nucleotides agree with TRBD1. Per germline, CDR1 SGHAT and CDR2 FQNNGV. V lost 5 bases to trimming and J lost 5 bases; unmatched junction nucleotides: 6. The CDR3 length is 14 residues. The DNA of the CDR3 is TGTGCCAGCAGCGCACAGGGGGCTCGTGAGACCCAGTACTTC. The encoded protein is CASSAQGARETQYF. The whole variable domain, filled in from reference TRBV11-2 and TRBJ2-5, reads EAGVAQSPRYKIIEKRQSVAFWCNPISGHATLYWYQQILGQGPKLLIQFQNNGVVDDSQLPKDRFSAERLKGVDSTLKIQPAKLEDSAVYLCASSAQGARETQYFGPGTRLLVL.

The rearrangement links TRBV4-2 to TRBJ2-7; 7 positions match TRBD2. Per germline, CDR1 LGHNA and CDR2 YNFKEQ. The CDR3 loop spans 14 amino acids. The V and J ends lost 1 base and 6 bases, in that order; junction bases with no gene match: 6. CDR3 region: CASSQVTGGSEQYF. DNA for the CDR3: TGTGCCAGCAGCCAAGTGACCGGCGGGAGCGAGCAGTACTTC.

This clone occurred once. This sequence joins TRBV6-5 and TRBJ1-4, with 10 nucleotides matching TRBD1. The CDR3 is 14 residues long. Germline V gene data show CDR1 as MNHEY and CDR2 as SVGAGI. The V gene end was trimmed by 6 bases and the J gene end by 3 bases; junction bases not matched to a gene: 1. As DNA, the CDR3 is TGTGCCAGCAGAGGGACAGGGGCTAATGAAAAACTGTTTTTT. Translating it yields CASRGTGANEKLFF.

The genes are TRBV9 and TRBJ1-5, with 7 bases fitting TRBD1. CDR1 SGDLS and CDR2 YYNGEE come from the germline V gene. Trimming at V came to 3 bases and at J to 5 bases, leaving 5 bases not matched to a gene. The CDR3 runs 14 residues. CDR3 coding DNA: TGTGCCAGCAGCGACGACAGGGAGGATCAGCCCCAGCATTTT. Translating gives CASSDDREDQPQHF. Full variable domain (outside the CDR3, taken from reference TRBV9 and TRBJ1-5): DSGVTQTPKHLITATGQRVTLRCSPRSGDLSVYWYQQSLDQGLQFLIQYYNGEERAKGNILERFSAQQFPDLHSELNLSSLELGDSALYFCASSDDREDQPQHFGDGTRLSIL.

The CDR3 sequence is CASRLGIRPPGTGDYEQYF. The CDR3 nucleotides are TGTGCAAGTCGCTTAGGTATTCGTCCCCCCGGGACAGGAGACTACGAGCAGTACTTC. The V call is TRBV12-2, the J call TRBJ2-5; TRBD1, the table's D call, was not compared with the DNA. The closer fit of TRBJ2-7 to the DNA end suggests the J call may be wrong. TRBV12-2 represents a pseudogene. The CDR3 runs 19 residues.

The table lists this clone with a few counts. The CDR3 spells CASSPGTYEQYF. The CDR3 DNA follows: TGTGCCAGCAGCCCCGGGACTTACGAGCAGTACTTC. This chain links TRBV11-2 with TRBJ2-7; perhaps TRBD2 as D (6 bases). This CDR3 is built from 12 residues. Between the trimmed V and J ends, which lost 5 bases and 4 bases, there was a span of 9 bases. Germline V lookup: CDR1 SGHAT, CDR2 FQNNGV.

The chain joins TRBV11-2 to TRBJ2-2; D perhaps matches TRBD2 (5 bases). The CDR3 is made up of 15 amino acids. The germline V and J ends were trimmed by 5 bases and 6 bases, with 16 bases remaining between them. Germline CDR1 and CDR2: SGHAT and FQNNGV. The CDR3 spells CASSPGVDRAGELFF. For the CDR3, the DNA is TGTGCCAGCAGCCCCGGGGTGGACCGGGCCGGGGAGCTGTTTTTT.

A remark on this clone: Its ends do not fully match the called genes, so a read error is possible. V gene TRBV7-7 combines with J gene TRBJ2-5; 11 positions match TRBD1. This CDR3 is built from 14 residues. Germline V gives CDR1 SSHAT, CDR2 FNYEAQ (reference sequence). Written as DNA, the CDR3 is TGTGCTAGCAGCCCGGACAGGGGGCGGGAGACCCAGTACTTC. It specifies CASSPDRGRETQYF. The full variable domain, rest sourced from reference TRBV7-7 and TRBJ2-5, is GAGVSQSPRYKVTKRGQDVTLRCDPISSHATLYWYQQALGQGPEFLTYFNYEAQPDKSGLPSDRFSAERPEGSISTLTIQRTEQRDSAMYRCASSPDRGRETQYFGPGTRLLVL.

This clone has only one observation. The V and J genes are TRBV19 and TRBJ1-4; D is unclear. Trimming cost V 2 bases and J 8 bases, with 12 bases left between them. Germline loops: CDR1 LNHDA, CDR2 SQIVND (reference sequence). The CDR3 covers 14 residues. CDR3 sequence reads: CASSISVYGEKLFF. The CDR3 nucleotides read TGTGCCAGTAGTATATCGGTTTACGGAGAAAAACTGTTTTTT.

V is TRBV9 and J is TRBJ2-7; 7 bases line up with TRBD1. The CDR3 is 14 residues long. The germline gives CDR1 SGDLS, CDR2 YYNGEE. Trimming cost V 4 bases and J 2 bases; bases outside gene matches: 6. The CDR3 spells CASSPHRGPYEQYF. CDR3 bases: TGTGCCAGCAGCCCCCACAGGGGACCCTACGAGCAGTACTTC.

CDR3 in amino acids: CASSLAGVQETQYF. CDR3 sequence (DNA): TGTGCCAGCAGCTTGGCGGGGGTCCAAGAGACCCAGTACTTC. The V gene is TRBV5-4, the J gene TRBJ2-5; D is perhaps TRBD2 (6 bases). The ends were cut back, 0 bases at V and 1 base at J, with 7 bases in the middle. The CDR3 runs 14 residues. CDR1 and CDR2 from the germline V gene are SGHNT and YYREEE (reference sequence).

The chain links TRBV7-2 to TRBJ2-5, with D perhaps TRBD1 or TRBD2 (6 bases each). Germline lookup yields CDR1 SGHTA and CDR2 FQGNSA. Deletions cut 4 bases from V and 2 bases from J, with 14 bases between. The CDR3 runs to 15 residues. CDR3 DNA: TGTGCCAGCAGCTCCACAGGGACTTATCAAGAGACCCAGTACTTC. This gives the protein CASSSTGTYQETQYF.

This rearrangement joins TRBV19 to TRBJ1-6, with unresolved D. The CDR3 contains 14 residues. V dropped 5 bases and J dropped 5 bases, with 10 bases sitting between them. From germline, CDR1 is LNHDA and CDR2 SQIVND (reference sequence). The CDR3 reads CASSPGAHNSPLHF. In DNA form, the CDR3 reads TGTGCCAGTAGTCCGGGCGCCCATAATTCACCCCTCCACTTT.

The V and J genes are TRBV7-3 and TRBJ2-1; 10 positions agree with TRBD2. The CDR3 has 17 residues. Germline V lookup: CDR1 SGHTA, CDR2 FQGTGA. V lost 5 bases to trimming and J lost 4 bases; unmatched junction nucleotides: 11. The CDR3: CASSINSGLASYNEQFF. As DNA, the CDR3 is TGTGCCAGCAGCATCAACTCGGGACTAGCGAGTTACAATGAGCAGTTCTTC.

The chain recombines TRBV18 with TRBJ2-7, with D unclear. V was cut by 5 bases and J by 3 bases, with 11 bases left in between. Germline loops: CDR1 KGHSH, CDR2 LQKENI. This CDR3 region has 13 residues. The CDR3: CASSTRRNYEQYF. CDR3 sequence (DNA): TGTGCCAGCTCAACCCGACGGAACTACGAGCAGTACTTC.

The chain carries TRBV7-8 and TRBJ1-6, with D uncertain. CDR1 SGHVS and CDR2 FQNEAQ come from the germline V gene. V shed 5 bases and J shed 0 bases, with 11 bases lying between them. The CDR3 runs to 16 residues. CDR3 bases: TGTGCCAGCAGCCTTAGGGTTTCCTCCTATAATTCACCCCTCCACTTT. It yields the protein CASSLRVSSYNSPLHF.

The J gene is TRBJ2-7, the V gene TRBV18; 8 nucleotides line up with TRBD1. V was pared by 1 base and J by 7 bases, with 12 bases of the junction left unmatched. The CDR3 covers 16 residues. In germline, CDR1 is KGHSH, CDR2 LQKENI. The CDR3 DNA follows: TGTGCCAGCTCACCACAGGAAGTCAGGGGGCCGGGTGAGCAGTACTTC. It encodes CASSPQEVRGPGEQYF.

This chain connects TRBV27 to TRBJ2-2; no clear D gene. Germline CDR1 and CDR2: MNHEY and SMNVEV (reference sequence). The V end lost 0 bases, the J end lost 7 bases, and 3 bases lay between the germline ends. The CDR3 totals 12 residues. In DNA, the CDR3 is TGTGCCAGCAGTTTATCCGGCGGGGAGCTGTTTTTT. Protein sequence: CASSLSGGELFF.

The chain links TRBV21-1 to TRBJ2-7; TRBD1 is the table's D call and was not checked against the DNA. TRBV21-1 is termed a pseudogene. The CDR3 has 15 residues. CDR3 nucleotide sequence: TGTGCCAGCAGCTCCACGGGACAGACCTCCTACGAGCAGTACTTC. Protein: CASSSTGQTSYEQYF.